This entry lists 17 T cell receptor beta chains sequenced from one sample in a study of T cell repertoires in cytomegalovirus infection (dated by TCRdb to about 2019). The sequencer was an Illumina HiSeq 1500. TCRdb took the public reads, trimmed them with fastp at Q25, ran MiXCR for clone calling and kept in-frame beta chains. Every distinct CDR3 protein forms one entry, paired with its most common genes and DNA. The sample data list fewer than 250,000 distinct CDR3 sequences, and 12% of these were observed just once. 1.5% to 2% of the sample lies in the top ten. The sample was PBMCs. Receptors originate from a human donor in good health (CMV status not recorded). Some clones in this sample may be carry-over from other donors' samples.

The chain carries TRBV5-4 and TRBJ2-1; maybe TRBD2 (5 bases). The germline CDR1 and CDR2 sequences are SGHNT and YYREEE (reference sequence). The CDR3 runs to 17 residues. Trimming took off 0 bases at V and 5 bases at J, with 18 bases between the two ends. CDR3 nucleotide sequence: TGTGCCAGCAGCTTGGGGGCGGGCGGGCTCTTTGACAATGAGCAGTTCTTC. Its protein product is CASSLGAGGLFDNEQFF.

This clonotype was seen many times. The V gene is TRBV7-2, the J gene TRBJ2-4; the match to TRBD1 covers 8 bases. There are 15 residues in the CDR3. Germline-derived CDR1 and CDR2 are SGHTA and FQGNSA. With V trimmed by 6 bases and J by 8 bases, 12 bases remained unmatched. The CDR3 DNA reads TGTGCCAGCAGTCCTGACAGGGGTGGTGGAGACATTCAGTACTTC. Translation: CASSPDRGGGDIQYF.

To note about this clonotype: Just one base apart from a much larger clone, this may be a read error. V usage is TRBV6-2 or TRBV6-3 and J usage is TRBJ2-1; D uncertain. Deletions cut 6 bases from V and 7 bases from J, with 25 bases between. This CDR3 has 17 amino acids. Germline V gene data show CDR1 as MNHEY and CDR2 as SVGEGT. In DNA, the CDR3 is TGTGCCAGCAGCCCCGAATGGGTGCCCCGGCGAAATAATGAGCAGTTCTTC. Protein sequence: CASSPEWVPRRNNEQFF.

This clonotype was seen a handful of times. V gene TRBV2 combines with J gene TRBJ2-4; 11 nucleotides align to TRBD2. The germline V gene encodes CDR1 SNHLY and CDR2 FYNNEI. This CDR3 contains 14 residues. V was pared by 3 bases and J by 8 bases, with 3 bases of the junction left unmatched. The CDR3 region has the DNA TGTGCCAGCAGTGATAGCGGGGGGGCGGACATTCAGTACTTC. Its translation: CASSDSGGADIQYF.

This clonotype was detected a few times. The genes are TRBV29-1 and TRBJ2-1, with D possibly matching TRBD2 (6 bases). The germline V gene encodes CDR1 SQVTM and CDR2 ANQGSEA. The V gene lost 7 bases and the J gene lost 4 bases, with 17 bases spanning the gap. CDR3 length equals 14 residues. The CDR3 nucleotides are TGCAGCGCCACCTCCCCCCGGGGGTACAATGAGCAGTTCTTC. Protein: CSATSPRGYNEQFF.

V is TRBV13 and J is TRBJ1-1, with TRBD1 matching 8 bases. Losses at the gene ends were 10 bases for V and 4 bases for J; bases not matched to a gene: 5. From germline, CDR1 is PRHDT and CDR2 FYEKMQ (reference sequence). The CDR3 totals 12 residues. As DNA, the CDR3 is TGTGCCACTTCCAGGGGGCTCACTGAAGCTTTCTTT. Its translation: CATSRGLTEAFF.

This clonotype was seen a handful of times. This chain joins TRBV5-4 and TRBJ2-5; 10 nucleotides agree with TRBD1. The CDR3 has 15 residues. V gave up 4 bases and J gave up 3 bases; unmatched junction bases: 6. CDR1 and CDR2 (germline): SGHNT, YYREEE (reference sequence). The CDR3 sequence: CASSPGQGRKETQYF. As DNA, the CDR3 is TGTGCCAGCAGCCCGGGACAGGGGAGAAAAGAGACCCAGTACTTC.

This clonotype was seen ten or more times. The chain combines TRBV28 with TRBJ2-1, with TRBD2 matching 11 bases. This CDR3 region has 18 residues. After removal of 6 bases from V and 0 bases from J, the junction contained 10 bases not matched to a gene. Germline V lookup: CDR1 MDHEN, CDR2 SYDVKM. In DNA form, the CDR3 reads TGTGCCAGCAGCCGACTAGCGGGGATGACCTTCTCCTACAATGAGCAGTTCTTC. It codes for CASSRLAGMTFSYNEQFF.

This chain links TRBV28 with TRBJ1-4, with D uncertain. The CDR3 is 15 residues long. V lost 5 bases, J lost 0 bases, and 10 bases lay in between. Per the germline V gene, CDR1 is MDHEN and CDR2 is SYDVKM. CDR3 in amino acids: CASSGVPSTNEKLFF. The DNA for the CDR3 is TGTGCCAGCAGTGGGGTTCCCTCAACTAATGAAAAACTGTTTTTT.

The V call is TRBV20-1, the J call TRBJ1-6, with 8 bases aligning to TRBD1. The length of the CDR3 is 16 residues. The V gene's germline CDR1 is DFQATT and CDR2 SNEGSKA (reference sequence). The junction had 15 bases not matched to a gene; V was cut back by 5 bases and J by 9 bases. CDR3 sequence: CSALKTGQGASSPLHF. For the CDR3, the DNA is TGCAGTGCTCTTAAGACGGGCCAGGGGGCGAGTTCACCCCTCCACTTT.

This clonotype occurred many times. The chain combines TRBV7-2 with TRBJ2-7, with D maybe TRBD1 (5 bases). In germline, CDR1 is SGHTA, CDR2 FQGNSA. This CDR3 spans 15 amino acids. V was shortened by 4 bases and J by 2 bases, with 15 bases between the two germline ends. The CDR3 DNA reads TGTGCCAGCAGCTCCAGACAGACATACCCCTACGAGCAGTACTTC. It translates to CASSSRQTYPYEQYF.

This clonotype was picked up many times. The rearrangement joins TRBV28 to TRBJ1-2, with 8 bases that match TRBD1. Trimming cost V 5 bases and J 4 bases; bases outside gene matches: 0. Germline V gives CDR1 MDHEN, CDR2 SYDVKM. The CDR3 is 12 amino acids. CDR3 amino acids: CASSGQGYGYTF. CDR3 nucleotide sequence: TGTGCCAGCAGTGGACAGGGCTATGGCTACACCTTC.

The CDR3 DNA is TGTGCCAGTAGTGGGGGGGGGGGGAGAAATGAGCAGTTCTTC. Encoded protein: CASSGGGGRNEQFF. The gene calls are TRBV19 and TRBJ2-1, with TRBD2 matching over 7 bases. CDR3 length: 14 residues. Germline V gene lookup returns CDR1 LNHDA and CDR2 SQIVND (reference sequence). V was pared by 5 bases and J by 7 bases, with 8 bases of the junction left unmatched.

The chain combines TRBV5-1 with TRBJ2-7; no clear D gene. The germline V gene encodes CDR1 SGHRS and CDR2 YFSETQ. The CDR3 loop spans 15 amino acids. The V gene lost 0 bases and the J gene lost 5 bases, with 15 bases spanning the gap. For the CDR3, the DNA is TGCGCCAGCAGCTTGGTGAGACTGGGTGTGGACGAGCAGTACTTC. Its translation is CASSLVRLGVDEQYF.

This clonotype showed up many times. V is TRBV7-2 and J is TRBJ1-2; D might be TRBD1 (5 bases). Germline CDR1 reads SGHTA; CDR2 reads FQGNSA. V was cut by 6 bases and J by 9 bases, with 20 bases left in between. This CDR3 has 14 residues. CDR3 protein: CASSPLQGQFSYTF. CDR3 nucleotides: TGTGCCAGCAGTCCCCTGCAAGGACAATTCAGCTACACCTTC.

This clonotype was observed many times. The chain couples TRBV7-2 to TRBJ2-1, with D uncertain. The ends were cut back, 1 base at V and 9 bases at J, with 10 bases in the middle. Germline V gene data show CDR1 as SGHTA and CDR2 as FQGNSA. The CDR3 is 13 amino acids. This CDR3 reads CASSLERPSEQFF. CDR3 sequence (DNA): TGTGCCAGCAGCTTAGAAAGGCCGAGTGAGCAGTTCTTC.

This clonotype was seen a handful of times. The chain recombines TRBV29-1 with TRBJ2-2; no clear D gene. Trimming shortened V by 3 bases and J by 1 base, and 6 bases separated the two germline ends. Germline V lookup: CDR1 SQVTM, CDR2 ANQGSEA. The CDR3 length is 13 residues. CDR3 sequence reads: CSVEKENTGELFF. The CDR3 DNA sequence: TGCAGCGTTGAGAAAGAGAACACCGGGGAGCTGTTTTTT.